The sequence of this TCR beta chain was determined in a study of T cell responses to AZD1222 COVID-19 vaccine. The CDR3 is made up of 11 amino acids, end residues included. Germline CDR1 SGDLS, CDR2 YYNGEE. TCRdb's copy holds only in-frame clones and misses some; the assay was immunoSEQ multiplex PCR. The sample holds roughly 110,000 clones, around 89% seen once. This clone was observed a handful of times. Since the CDR3 does not end with the conserved phenylalanine or tryptophan, this likely comes from a read error. No DNA is shown, since the ends of the CDR3 on it are uncertain; the CDR3 is the one TCRdb lists.

This receptor was taken from an adult who received the AZD1222 COVID-19 vaccine. This specimen was peripheral blood, taken 28 days after the second AZD1222 dose. The V gene is TRBV9, the J gene TRBJ1-1; TRBD1 was called by the table and not checked on the DNA. The CDR3 is CASSVGQWTPA.